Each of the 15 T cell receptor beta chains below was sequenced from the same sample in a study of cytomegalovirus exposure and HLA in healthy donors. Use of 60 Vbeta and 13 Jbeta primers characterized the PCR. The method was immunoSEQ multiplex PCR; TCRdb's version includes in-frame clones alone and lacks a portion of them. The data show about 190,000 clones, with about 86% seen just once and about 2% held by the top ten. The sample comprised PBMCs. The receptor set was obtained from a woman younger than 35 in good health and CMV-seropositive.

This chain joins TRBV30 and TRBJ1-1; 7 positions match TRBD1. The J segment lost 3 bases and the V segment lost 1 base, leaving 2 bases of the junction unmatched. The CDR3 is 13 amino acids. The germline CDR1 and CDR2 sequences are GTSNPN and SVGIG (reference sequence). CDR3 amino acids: CAWSGRGDTEAFF. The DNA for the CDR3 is TGTGCCTGGAGTGGCAGGGGGGACACTGAAGCTTTCTTT.

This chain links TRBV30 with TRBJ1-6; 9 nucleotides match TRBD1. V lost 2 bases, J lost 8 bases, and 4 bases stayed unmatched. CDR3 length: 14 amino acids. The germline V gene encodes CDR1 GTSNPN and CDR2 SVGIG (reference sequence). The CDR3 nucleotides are TGTGCCTGGAGTTTACAGGGGGCTTATTCACCCCTCCACTTT. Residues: CAWSLQGAYSPLHF.

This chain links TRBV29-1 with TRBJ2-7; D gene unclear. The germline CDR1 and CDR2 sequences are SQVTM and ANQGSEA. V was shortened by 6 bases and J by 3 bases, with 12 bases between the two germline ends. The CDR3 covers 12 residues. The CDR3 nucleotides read TGCAGCGTGAAGCCGAACGACTACGAGCAGTACTTC. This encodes CSVKPNDYEQYF.

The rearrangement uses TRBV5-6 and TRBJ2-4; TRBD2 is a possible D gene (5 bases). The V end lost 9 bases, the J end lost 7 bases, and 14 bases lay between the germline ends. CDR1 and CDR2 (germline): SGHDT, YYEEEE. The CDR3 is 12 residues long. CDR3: CATGIRRNIQYF. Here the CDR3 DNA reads TGTGCCACGGGAATCAGGAGGAACATTCAGTACTTC.

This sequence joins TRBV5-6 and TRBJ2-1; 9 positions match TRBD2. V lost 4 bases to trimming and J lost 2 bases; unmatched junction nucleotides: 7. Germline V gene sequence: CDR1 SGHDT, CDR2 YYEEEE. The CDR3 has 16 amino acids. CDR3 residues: CASSPLAGGPYNEQFF. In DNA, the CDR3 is TGTGCCAGCAGCCCTCTGGCGGGGGGGCCCTACAATGAGCAGTTCTTC. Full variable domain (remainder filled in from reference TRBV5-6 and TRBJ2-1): DAGVTQSPTHLIKTRGQQVTLRCSPKSGHDTVSWYQQALGQGPQFIFQYYEEEERQRGNFPDRFSGHQFPNYSSELNVNALLLGDSALYLCASSPLAGGPYNEQFFGPGTRLTVL.

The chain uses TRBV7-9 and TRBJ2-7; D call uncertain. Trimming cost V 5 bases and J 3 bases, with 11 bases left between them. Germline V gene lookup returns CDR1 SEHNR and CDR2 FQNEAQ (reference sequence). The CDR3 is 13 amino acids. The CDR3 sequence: CASSPPAGYEQYV. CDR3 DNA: TGTGCCAGCAGCCCCCCAGCAGGCTACGAGCAGTACGTC.

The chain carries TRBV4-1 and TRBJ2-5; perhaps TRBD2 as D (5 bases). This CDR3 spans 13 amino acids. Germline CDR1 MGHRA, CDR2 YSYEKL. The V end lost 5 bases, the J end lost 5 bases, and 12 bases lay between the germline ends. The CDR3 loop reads CASSIGILETQYF. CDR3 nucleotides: TGCGCCAGCAGCATCGGGATTTTGGAGACCCAGTACTTC.

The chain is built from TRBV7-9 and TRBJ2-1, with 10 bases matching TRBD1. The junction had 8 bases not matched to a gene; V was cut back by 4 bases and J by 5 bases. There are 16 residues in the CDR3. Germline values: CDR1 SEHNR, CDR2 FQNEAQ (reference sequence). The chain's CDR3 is CASSSTDRGANNEQFF. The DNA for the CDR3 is TGTGCCAGCAGCTCGACGGACAGGGGGGCAAACAATGAGCAGTTCTTC.

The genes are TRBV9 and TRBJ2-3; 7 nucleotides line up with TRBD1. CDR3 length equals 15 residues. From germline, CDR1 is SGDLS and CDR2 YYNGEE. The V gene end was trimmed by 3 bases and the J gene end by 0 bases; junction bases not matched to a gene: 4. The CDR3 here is CASSARQGSTDTQYF. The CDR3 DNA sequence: TGTGCCAGCAGCGCTCGACAGGGAAGCACAGATACGCAGTATTTT.

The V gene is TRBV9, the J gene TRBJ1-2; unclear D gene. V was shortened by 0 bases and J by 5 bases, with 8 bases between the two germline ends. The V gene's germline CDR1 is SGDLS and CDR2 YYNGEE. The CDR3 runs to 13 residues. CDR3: CASSVAQAYGYTF. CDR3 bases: TGTGCCAGCAGCGTAGCTCAAGCTTATGGCTACACCTTC.

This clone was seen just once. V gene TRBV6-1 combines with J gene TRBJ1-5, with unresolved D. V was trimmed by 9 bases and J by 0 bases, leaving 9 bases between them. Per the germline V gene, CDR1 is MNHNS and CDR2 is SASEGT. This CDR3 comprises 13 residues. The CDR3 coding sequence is TGTGCCAGTAAACTATATAGCAATCAGCCCCAGCATTTT. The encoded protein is CASKLYSNQPQHF.

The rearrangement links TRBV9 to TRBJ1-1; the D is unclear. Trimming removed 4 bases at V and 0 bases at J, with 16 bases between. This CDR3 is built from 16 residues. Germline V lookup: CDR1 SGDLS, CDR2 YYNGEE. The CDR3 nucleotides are TGTGCCAGCAGCCCCACCCCCACAGTTATGAACACTGAAGCTTTCTTT. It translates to CASSPTPTVMNTEAFF. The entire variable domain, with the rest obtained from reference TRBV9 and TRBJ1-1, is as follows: DSGVTQTPKHLITATGQRVTLRCSPRSGDLSVYWYQQSLDQGLQFLIQYYNGEERAKGNILERFSAQQFPDLHSELNLSSLELGDSALYFCASSPTPTVMNTEAFFGQGTRLTVV.

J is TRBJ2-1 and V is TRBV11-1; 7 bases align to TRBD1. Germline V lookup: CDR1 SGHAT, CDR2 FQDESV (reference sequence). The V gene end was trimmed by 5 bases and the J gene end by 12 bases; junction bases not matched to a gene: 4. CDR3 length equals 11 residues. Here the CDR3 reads CASSQQGRQFF. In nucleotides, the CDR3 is TGTGCCAGCAGCCAACAGGGGCGGCAGTTCTTC.

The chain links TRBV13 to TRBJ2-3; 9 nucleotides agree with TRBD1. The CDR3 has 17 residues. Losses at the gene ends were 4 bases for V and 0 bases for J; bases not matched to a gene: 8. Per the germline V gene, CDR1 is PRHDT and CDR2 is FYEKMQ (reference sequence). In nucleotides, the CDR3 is TGTGCCAGCAGCTCCGTAAAGGACAGGGGAAGCACAGATACGCAGTATTTT. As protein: CASSSVKDRGSTDTQYF.

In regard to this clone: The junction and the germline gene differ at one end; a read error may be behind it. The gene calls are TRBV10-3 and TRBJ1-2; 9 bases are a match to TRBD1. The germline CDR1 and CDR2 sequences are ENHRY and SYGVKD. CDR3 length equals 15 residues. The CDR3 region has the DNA TGTGCCATCAGTGTTTCGGGACAGGGCGGGTATGACTACACCTTC. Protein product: CAISVSGQGGYDYTF.